This T cell receptor beta chain was captured by sequencing in a study of shared clonotypes between healthy human individuals. This CDR3 spans 17 amino acids. The germline V gene encodes CDR1 LGHNA and CDR2 YNFKEQ. Trimming cost V 0 bases and J 3 bases, with 15 bases left between them. Each sorted subset replicate got 200 ng genomic DNA, approximately 27,000 genomes. The data were produced by immunoSEQ multiplex PCR, yet TCRdb's version contains in-frame clones alone and is incomplete. The data show approximately 1,500,000 clones, 95% to 99% seen once. This receptor was taken from a man aged 25-45 years in good health. Sequencing was performed on naive CD4+ T cells sorted from blood. Subset specified: CD45RA+ positively selected. V and J are TRBV4-2 and TRBJ2-1; TRBD1 is a possible D gene (6 bases). The CDR3 sequence is CASSQEVRQGRYNEQFF. CDR3 nucleotide sequence: TGTGCCAGCAGCCAAGAAGTCAGGCAGGGGCGCTACAATGAGCAGTTCTTC.